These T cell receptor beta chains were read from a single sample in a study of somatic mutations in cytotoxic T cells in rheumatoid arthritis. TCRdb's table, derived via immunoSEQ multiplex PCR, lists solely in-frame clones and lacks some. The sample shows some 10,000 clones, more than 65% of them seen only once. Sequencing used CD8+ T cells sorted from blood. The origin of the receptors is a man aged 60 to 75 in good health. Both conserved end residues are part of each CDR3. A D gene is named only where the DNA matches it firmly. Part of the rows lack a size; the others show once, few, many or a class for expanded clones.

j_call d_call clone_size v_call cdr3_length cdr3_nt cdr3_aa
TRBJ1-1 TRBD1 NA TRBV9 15 TGTGCCAGCAGCGCCCCGACAGGGATGGACACTGAAGCTTTCTTT CASSAPTGMDTEAFF
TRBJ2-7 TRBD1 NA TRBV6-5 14 TGTGCCAGCAGCTCCGGGACAGGGGTTCCCGAGCAGTACTTC CASSSGTGVPEQYF
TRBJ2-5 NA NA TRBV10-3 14 TGTGCCATCAGTGAGTCTGGGGACGGAGAGACCCAGTACTTC CAISESGDGETQYF
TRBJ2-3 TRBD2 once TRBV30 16 TGTGCCTGGAGTGGGATAGCGGGGGGAAGGACAGATACGCAGTATTTT CAWSGIAGGRTDTQYF
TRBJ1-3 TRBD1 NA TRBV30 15 TGTGCCTGGACTACAGGGGTCTTCTCTGGAAACACCATATATTTT CAWTTGVFSGNTIYF
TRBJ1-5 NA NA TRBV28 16 TGTGCCAGCAGCACTTCCAGTTTTGTTAGCAATCAGCCCCAGCATTTT CASSTSSFVSNQPQHF
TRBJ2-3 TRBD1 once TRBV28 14 TGTGCCAGCAGTTCCCAGGGGGTAACAGATACGCAGTATTTT CASSSQGVTDTQYF
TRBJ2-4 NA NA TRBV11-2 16 TGTGCCAGCAGCCGTTCACAGGGTTGGGGCAAAAACATTCAGTACTTC CASSRSQGWGKNIQYF
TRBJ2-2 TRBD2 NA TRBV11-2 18 TGTGCCAGCAGCACCTCGATGGCAGCGGGGACGAACACCGGGGAGCTGTTTTTT CASSTSMAAGTNTGELFF
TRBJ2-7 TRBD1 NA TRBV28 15 TGTGCCAGCAGTCCCTCCCACGGGACAGGGGGCGAGCAGTACTTC CASSPSHGTGGEQYF
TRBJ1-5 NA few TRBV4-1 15 TGCGCCAGCAGCCAAGAATCAGGGGGCAATCAGCCCCAGCATTTT CASSQESGGNQPQHF
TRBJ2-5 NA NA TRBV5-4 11 TGTGCCAGCAGCTTGGGTGGGCCCCAGTACTTC CASSLGGPQYF
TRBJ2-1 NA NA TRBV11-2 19 TGTGCCAGCAGCTTTACAGGGACGAGCGTAATCAGCGGATACAATGAGCAGTTCTTC CASSFTGTSVISGYNEQFF
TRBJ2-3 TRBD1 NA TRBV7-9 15 TGTGCCAGCAGCTCCGGGACAGCCTACACAGATACGCAGTATTTT CASSSGTAYTDTQYF
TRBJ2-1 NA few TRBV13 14 TGTGCCAGCAGCTTGTCCCTGCAGGGGGGTGAGCAGTTCTTC CASSLSLQGGEQFF
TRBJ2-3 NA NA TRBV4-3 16 TGCGCCAGCAGCCAAGATTCCGGAGGCAGGGTAGATACGCAGTATTTT CASSQDSGGRVDTQYF
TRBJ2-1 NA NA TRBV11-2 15 TGTGCCAGCAGCTTTCCTCTTGGTAGAGACAATGAGCAGTTCTTC CASSFPLGRDNEQFF
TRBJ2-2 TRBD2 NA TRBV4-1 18 TGCGCCAGCAGCCAAGAGGGGTCCGGCGCGGGGGGGACCGGGGAGCTGTTTTTT CASSQEGSGAGGTGELFF
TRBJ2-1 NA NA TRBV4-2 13 TGTGCCAGCAGCCAGCGACGGGTGAATGAGCAGTTCTTC CASSQRRVNEQFF
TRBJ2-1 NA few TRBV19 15 TGTGCCAGTAGTAGGTACGGGAGCTCCTACAATGAGCAGTTCTTC CASSRYGSSYNEQFF
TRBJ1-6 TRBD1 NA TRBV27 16 TGTGCCAGCTCCAATCTCGGGACAGGGTATAATTCACCCCTCCACTTT CASSNLGTGYNSPLHF
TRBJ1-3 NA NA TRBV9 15 TGTGCCAGCAGCGGCGGGGATCGGTCTGGAAACACCATATATTTT CASSGGDRSGNTIYF
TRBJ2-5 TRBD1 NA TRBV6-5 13 TGTGCCAGCAGTTATGAGGGGGCGCGGACCCAGTACTTC CASSYEGARTQYF
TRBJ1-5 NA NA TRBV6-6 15 TGTGCCAGCAGTTTCGGGACACCCCCCACTCAGCCCCAGCATTTT CASSFGTPPTQPQHF
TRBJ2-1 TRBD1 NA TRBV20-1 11 TGCAGTGCATTAGGACAGGATAGTCTGTTCTTC CSALGQDSLFF
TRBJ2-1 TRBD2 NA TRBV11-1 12 TGTGCCAGCAGCCTGACTAGCGGGCGGATGTTCTTC CASSLTSGRMFF
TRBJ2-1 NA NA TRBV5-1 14 TGCGCCAGCAGCTTGGAACAGGGCAGCAATGAGCAGTTCTTC CASSLEQGSNEQFF
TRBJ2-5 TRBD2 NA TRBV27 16 TGTGCCAGCAGTTTCTTCTCACTAGCGGGAGTTGAGACCCAGTACTTC CASSFFSLAGVETQYF
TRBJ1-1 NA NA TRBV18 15 TGTGCCAGCTCACCACCGGGACACCGAAACACTGAAGCTTTCTTT CASSPPGHRNTEAFF
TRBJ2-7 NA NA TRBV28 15 TGTGCCAGCAGCGCCGGGGTGGCGAAGTCCTACGAGCAGTACTTC CASSAGVAKSYEQYF
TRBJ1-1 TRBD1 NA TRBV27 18 TGTGCCAGCATCCCCCTAGGCCGACAGGGCCCATTGAACACTGAAGCTTTCTTT CASIPLGRQGPLNTEAFF
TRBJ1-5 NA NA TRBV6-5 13 TGTGCCAGCAGCGATACAGGGTACCAGCCCCAGCATTTT CASSDTGYQPQHF
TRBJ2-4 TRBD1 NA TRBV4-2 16 TGTGCCAGCAACACAGGGACAGCCACTACCGAAAACATTCAGTACTTC CASNTGTATTENIQYF
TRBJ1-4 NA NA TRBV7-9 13 TGTGCCAGCAGCTTAAGGGAGAACGAAAAACTGTTTTTT CASSLRENEKLFF
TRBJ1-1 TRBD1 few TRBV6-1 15 TGTGCCAGCAGTGAGACAGGGGGCGCCGGGCAGCCAGCTTTCTTT CASSETGGAGQPAFF
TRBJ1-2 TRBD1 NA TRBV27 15 TGTGCCAGCAGTTTATCGAAGGTGACAGGGTACGGCTACACCTTC CASSLSKVTGYGYTF
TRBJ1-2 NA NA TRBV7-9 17 TGTGCCAGCAGCTTAGCCTCCTGGACAGAGTTGCTCTATGGCTACACCTTC CASSLASWTELLYGYTF
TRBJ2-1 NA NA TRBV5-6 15 TGTGCCAGCAGCTTGGAGGGGTTGGGTTACAATGAGCAGTTCTTC CASSLEGLGYNEQFF
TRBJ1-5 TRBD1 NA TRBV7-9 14 TGTGCCAGCAGCAAGACAGGGGCAAATCAGCCCCAGCATTTT CASSKTGANQPQHF
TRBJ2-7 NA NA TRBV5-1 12 TGCGCCAGCAGCTTGGCCGGGGGACCGGTGTACTTC CASSLAGGPVYF
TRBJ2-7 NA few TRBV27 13 TGTGCCAGCAGTTTTCGACAGTCCTACGAGCAGTACTTC CASSFRQSYEQYF
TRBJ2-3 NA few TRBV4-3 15 TGCGCCAGCAGCCAAGATCGGAGCAACACAGATACGCAGTATTTT CASSQDRSNTDTQYF
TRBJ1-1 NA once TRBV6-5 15 TGTGCCAGCAGTGCTTCGGCAGGGAGTATTACTGAAGCTTTCTTT CASSASAGSITEAFF
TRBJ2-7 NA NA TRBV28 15 TGTGCCAGCAGTTTAGAGATCGGTAGCTCCTACGAGCAGTACTTC CASSLEIGSSYEQYF
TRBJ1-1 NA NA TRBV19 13 TGTGCCAGTAGTCTAGGGGGTTGGACTGAAGCTTTCTTT CASSLGGWTEAFF
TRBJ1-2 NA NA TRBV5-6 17 TGTGCCAGCAGCTTGGCCTACAGGTTTGATCTTCGATCCGGCTACACCTTC CASSLAYRFDLRSGYTF
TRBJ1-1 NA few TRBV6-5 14 TGTGCCAGCAGTTTGGGGCAGTTGAACACTGAAGCTTTCTTT CASSLGQLNTEAFF
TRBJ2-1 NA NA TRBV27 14 TGTGCCAGCAGTTTATGGGGCAAACAAAATGAGCAGTTCTTC CASSLWGKQNEQFF
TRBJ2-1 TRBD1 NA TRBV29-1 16 TGCAGCGGTGCCGGGACAGAGACCGGGATTTACAATGAGCAGTTCTTC CSGAGTETGIYNEQFF
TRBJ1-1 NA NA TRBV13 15 TGTGCCAACAGCGAAGCAGGGATGCCGAACACTGAAGCTTTCTTT CANSEAGMPNTEAFF
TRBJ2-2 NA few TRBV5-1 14 TGCGCCAGCAGCTTACCGACAGGCCCCGGGGAGCTGTTTTTT CASSLPTGPGELFF
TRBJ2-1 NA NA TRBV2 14 TGTGCCAGCACTTCGGACGGGATCTACAATGAGCAGTTCTTC CASTSDGIYNEQFF
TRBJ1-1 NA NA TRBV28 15 TGTGCCAGCACTCCCTCTGGGGAGATGAACACTGAAGCTTTCTTT CASTPSGEMNTEAFF
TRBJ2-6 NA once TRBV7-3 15 TGTGCCAGCAGCTTATCAGGCTCTGGGGCCAACGTCCTGACTTTC CASSLSGSGANVLTF
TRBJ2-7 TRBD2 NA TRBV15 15 TGTGCCACCAGCATTTTAGCGGGACCTTCCTACGAGCAGTACTTC CATSILAGPSYEQYF